This T cell receptor (beta chain) was profiled in a study of OX40 agonist ivuxolimab in advanced cancers. General notes on the study: Ivuxolimab, which targeted the costimulatory receptor OX40 (CD134), was an agonistic, fully human IgG2 monoclonal antibody. Intravenous ivuxolimab was administered to patients every 2 weeks at six dose levels: 0.01, 0.1, 0.3, 1.5, 3 and 10 mg/kg. Of the approximately 50 dose-escalation patients, hepatocellular carcinoma was present in approximately 20, melanoma in roughly 15, renal cell carcinoma in 9 and head and neck cancer in 9. In the dose-escalation cohort, approximately 82% of patients were male, and the mean age was around 60 years with a range of roughly 20 to 79. Prior anti-PD-1, anti-PD-L1 or anti-CTLA-4 therapy was permitted, and 30% to 50% of dose-escalation patients had received checkpoint inhibitors. Three dose-escalation patients achieved partial responses, one with hepatocellular carcinoma and two with cutaneous melanoma. The purpose of peripheral TCRbeta sequencing was to test whether ivuxolimab changed TCR sequence diversity and led to clonal T-cell expansion. The monotherapy dose-escalation portion (N of about 50 patients) of the phase I ivuxolimab trial is reported in the paper. What the study reported, not specific to this receptor: The antigen specificity of the peripheral T cells that underwent clonal expansion was not determined. Low levels of normalized T-cell clonal expansion were also seen in some patients who did not respond. At doses of 0.1 to 3.0 mg/kg, clonal expansion of both CD4+ and CD8+ T cells in blood was seen between baseline and week 6. In partial responders in the 0.1-3.0 mg/kg groups, normalized peripheral clonal expansion was found to be among the lowest, especially among CD8+ T cells. On average, CD8+ T cells showed more expanded clones than CD4+ T cells after ivuxolimab.

Patients with a history of autoimmune disease or receiving systemic immunosuppression were excluded from the trial. In every dose cohort, peripheral blood was drawn for TCR sequencing at baseline, cycle 4 day 1, and cycle 7 day 1. Samples were obtained from an open-label, multicenter, first-in-human phase I dose-escalation trial of ivuxolimab. The trial enrolled adults with locally advanced or metastatic head and neck squamous cell, hepatocellular, melanoma or renal cell carcinoma. Before TCR sequencing, CD4+ T cells and CD8+ T cells were sorted from peripheral blood as separate populations. This clone was seen once. Its antigen is still unknown. Base-call qualities are not available, and no considerably larger clone is one nucleotide away. For sequencing of the TCRbeta CDR3 region, genomic DNA was extracted from the sorted cells. The immunoSEQ Assay was used to sequence the TCRbeta CDR3 regions. TCRdb stores this immuneACCESS table with in-frame sequences only. Part of the clones is absent; in the studies checked, under half of the shortfall reflects unresolved V genes, and no reason is known for the rest. The sample table lists 55,000 to 65,000 clones, roughly 85% of them with a count of one. 3% to 4% of the sample lies in the top ten.

The sequenced sample was CD4+ or CD8+ T cells sorted from blood, obtained in a trial of the OX40 agonist ivuxolimab. The clonotype was recovered from an adult with an advanced solid tumor such as melanoma, head and neck, liver or kidney cancer.

Here is the DNA: TGCGCCAGCAGCCATAGACTAGCGGGAGGTCTAGATACGCAGTATTTT. This encodes CASSHRLAGGLDTQYF. The V gene is TRBV4-1 and the J gene is TRBJ2-3; the central 13 bases match TRBD2. Based on the germline V gene, the CDR1 and CDR2 sequences are MGHRA and YSYEKL. Here V drops 3 bases and J drops 5 bases, and the junction holds 5 bases not matched to any gene. The CDR3 measures 16 amino acids from cysteine to phenylalanine. CDR3 DNA is the only sequence kept; it has 48 bases, read in frame from the first base.